The T cell receptor (beta chain) described here comes from a study of T cell responses to AZD1222 COVID-19 vaccine. Study observations and caveats: Baseline seropositives among AZD1222 recipients totaled only five to seven. Spike-specific TCR breadth and depth both grew after two AZD1222 doses.

Trimming took 7 bases from V and 1 from J, leaving 13 bases between them. Germline V gene sequence: CDR1 SNHLY, CDR2 FYNNEI. CDR3 size: 14 residues. Repertoires were generated with immunoSEQ multiplex PCR, while TCRdb's copy carries only in-frame clones and drops some. This sample yields approximately 150,000 clones, of which under 95% are seen a single time; approximately 5.3% belongs to the top ten. As regards this clone: Antigen specificity is unknown.

The sequences come from peripheral blood, collected on day 0 of AZD1222 vaccination. This sequence was found in an adult in good health. V and J are TRBV2 and TRBJ2-5; D may correspond to TRBD1 or TRBD2 (5 bases each). This CDR3 reads CASTPGASQETQYF. CDR3 coding DNA: TGTGCCAGCACTCCCGGGGCCTCCCAAGAGACCCAGTACTTC. Drawing the rest from reference TRBV2 and TRBJ2-5, the complete variable domain is EPEVTQTPSHQVTQMGQEVILRCVPISNHLYFYWYRQILGQKVEFLVSFYNNEISEKSEIFDDQFSVERPDGSNFTLKIRSTKLEDSAMYFCASTPGASQETQYFGPGTRLLVL.